The next 21 T cell receptor beta chains were all read from a single sample in a study of shared clonotypes between healthy human individuals. Repertoires were generated with immunoSEQ multiplex PCR, while TCRdb's copy carries only in-frame clones and drops some. The repertoire has fewer than 1.6 million clones, just under 99% of them found once; the top ten carry about 0.4%. Specimen: naive CD4+ T cells sorted from blood. As to subset: CD45RA+ positively selected. The receptors derive from a man younger than 45 in good health.

On this clone: One end of the junction fails to match germline, which may point to a read error. The rearrangement joins TRBV7-9 to TRBJ2-5, with no clear D. This CDR3 comprises 13 residues. Germline CDR1 and CDR2: SEHNR and FQNEAQ (reference sequence). The CDR3: CASSLGWEETQYF. The CDR3 DNA reads TGTGCCAGCAGTTTAGGGTGGGAAGAGACCCAGTACTTC.

V is TRBV5-1 and J is TRBJ1-1; TRBD1 aligns across 9 bases. The CDR3 spans 14 residues. V was pared by 5 bases and J by 1 base, with 3 bases of the junction left unmatched. Germline CDR1 SGHRS, CDR2 YFSETQ. CDR3 protein: CASSEQGANTEAFF. For the CDR3, the DNA is TGCGCCAGCAGTGAACAGGGGGCGAACACTGAAGCTTTCTTT. Variable domain in full (rest from reference TRBV5-1 and TRBJ1-1): KAGVTQTPRYLIKTRGQQVTLSCSPISGHRSVSWYQQTPGQGLQFLFEYFSETQRNKGNFPGRFSGRQFSNSRSEMNVSTLELGDSALYLCASSEQGANTEAFFGQGTRLTVV.

The rearrangement joins TRBV5-4 to TRBJ2-3; 7 bases map to TRBD2. Trimming took 3 bases from V and 6 from J; bases not matched to a gene: 7. The CDR3 contains 14 residues. The germline gives CDR1 SGHNT, CDR2 YYREEE (reference sequence). Here the CDR3 reads CASSSRLASDTQYF. CDR3 in DNA: TGTGCCAGCAGCTCCCGACTAGCATCTGATACGCAGTATTTT.

The V and J genes are TRBV29-1 and TRBJ1-1; no reliable D call. V was shortened by 4 bases and J by 0 bases, with 15 bases between the two germline ends. CDR1 is SQVTM, CDR2 ANQGSEA, per germline. The CDR3 has 15 amino acids. CDR3 in amino acids: CSVAPRLNMNTEAFF. CDR3 in DNA: TGCAGCGTTGCCCCAAGATTAAACATGAACACTGAAGCTTTCTTT. Full variable domain (remainder filled in from reference TRBV29-1 and TRBJ1-1): SAVISQKPSRDICQRGTSLTIQCQVDSQVTMMFWYRQQPGQSLTLIATANQGSEATYESGFVIDKFPISRPNLTFSTLTVSNMSPEDSSIYLCSVAPRLNMNTEAFFGQGTRLTVV.

The rearrangement joins TRBV9 to TRBJ2-5; D not resolved. V was shortened by 0 bases and J by 2 bases, with 5 bases between the two germline ends. Germline V lookup: CDR1 SGDLS, CDR2 YYNGEE. This CDR3 has 13 amino acids. Written as DNA, the CDR3 is TGTGCCAGCAGCGTAGTACAGCAAGAGACCCAGTACTTC. It specifies CASSVVQQETQYF.

The chain joins TRBV7-2 to TRBJ2-5; TRBD2 might be the D (6 bases). The CDR3 is made up of 13 amino acids. Trimming took 5 bases from V and 9 from J, leaving 16 bases between them. The germline V gene has CDR1 SGHTA and CDR2 FQGNSA. The CDR3 nucleotides are TGTGCCAGCAGCCCCCGACTAGGGGAGCCCCAGTACTTC. Its translation is CASSPRLGEPQYF. Using reference TRBV7-2 and TRBJ2-5 for the parts outside the CDR3, the full variable domain is GAGVSQSPSNKVTEKGKDVELRCDPISGHTALYWYRQSLGQGLEFLIYFQGNSAPDKSGLPSDRFSAERTGGSVSTLTIQRTQQEDSAVYLCASSPRLGEPQYFGPGTRLLVL.

V and J are TRBV2 and TRBJ2-7, with D perhaps matching TRBD1 or TRBD2 (5 bases each). Germline CDR1 and CDR2: SNHLY and FYNNEI. The V end lost 0 bases, the J end lost 0 bases, and 9 bases lay between the germline ends. The CDR3 is 15 amino acids. CDR3 DNA: TGTGCCAGCAGTGAAGCGGGGGTTTCCTCCTACGAGCAGTACTTC. Residues: CASSEAGVSSYEQYF.

This clone was detected once. The V gene is TRBV11-3, the J gene TRBJ2-2; possibly TRBD1 for D (6 bases). This CDR3 contains 13 residues. CDR1 SGHNT and CDR2 YENEEA come from the germline V gene. Trimming removed 5 bases at V and 7 bases at J, with 11 bases between. The CDR3 region has the DNA TGTGCCAGCAGCGTCAGGGGTGGCGGGGAGCTGTTTTTT. The encoded protein is CASSVRGGGELFF.

The chain is built from TRBV5-1 and TRBJ2-7; 10 bases match TRBD2. Looked up from germline, CDR1 is SGHRS and CDR2 is YFSETQ. The J segment lost 1 base and the V segment lost 0 bases, leaving 7 bases of the junction unmatched. CDR3 length: 17 amino acids. CDR3 nucleotide sequence: TGCGCCAGCAGCTTGGAGCGGACTAGCGGAGCGTCCTACGAGCAGTACTTC. Translated, it gives CASSLERTSGASYEQYF.

This sequence joins TRBV5-4 and TRBJ2-5; no reliable D call. The CDR3 spans 13 residues. Looked up from germline, CDR1 is SGHNT and CDR2 is YYREEE (reference sequence). V dropped 1 base and J dropped 5 bases, with 9 bases sitting between them. The CDR3 bases are TGTGCCAGCAGCTTGATCGGGTGGGAGACCCAGTACTTC. Its translation is CASSLIGWETQYF. Using reference TRBV5-4 and TRBJ2-5 for the parts outside the CDR3, the full variable domain is ETGVTQSPTHLIKTRGQQVTLRCSSQSGHNTVSWYQQALGQGPQFIFQYYREEENGRGNFPPRFSGLQFPNYSSELNVNALELDDSALYLCASSLIGWETQYFGPGTRLLVL.

The CDR3 nucleotides are TGTGCCAGCAGCCAAGAAGTAGGGCCCTTACAAGAGACCCAGTACTTC. Translating it yields CASSQEVGPLQETQYF. V gene TRBV14 combines with J gene TRBJ2-5; no clear D gene. The CDR3 has 16 amino acids. V gave up 0 bases and J gave up 2 bases, with 13 bases separating them. Germline values: CDR1 SGHDN, CDR2 FVKESK.

This clone was seen only once. J is TRBJ1-5 and V is TRBV28, with D unclear. The ends were cut back, 7 bases at V and 0 bases at J, with 7 bases in the middle. The CDR3 contains 13 residues. Per germline, CDR1 MDHEN and CDR2 SYDVKM. CDR3 sequence reads: CASMEYSNQPQHF. Here the CDR3 DNA reads TGTGCCAGCATGGAGTATAGCAATCAGCCCCAGCATTTT.

This chain links TRBV28 with TRBJ2-2; TRBD2 aligns across 12 bases. This CDR3 comprises 16 residues. Germline trimming cut 5 bases from V and 6 bases from J; bases unmatched to any gene: 7. Germline lookup yields CDR1 MDHEN and CDR2 SYDVKM. CDR3 loop: CASSLELAGGAGELFF. The CDR3 DNA is TGTGCCAGCAGTCTTGAGCTAGCGGGAGGGGCCGGGGAGCTGTTTTTT.

The chain carries TRBV5-1 and TRBJ2-1; TRBD1 matches 7 bases. The CDR3 runs to 15 residues. The V gene end was trimmed by 1 base and the J gene end by 3 bases; junction bases not matched to a gene: 4. Looked up from germline, CDR1 is SGHRS and CDR2 is YFSETQ. For the CDR3, the DNA is TGCGCCAGCAGCTTGACAGGGGTCCGCTACAATGAGCAGTTCTTC. Translated: CASSLTGVRYNEQFF.

Remarks on this clone: One end of the junction is discordant with germline, which a read error may explain. The rearrangement joins TRBV11-2 to TRBJ2-7; D gene uncertain. The CDR3 has 13 residues. Germline CDR1 reads SGHAT; CDR2 reads FQNNGV. The CDR3 DNA is TGTGCCAGCAGCTTAGGTCCCTATTCTCTATGGCTCTTC. Amino acid sequence: CASSLGPYSLWLF.

This clone was observed once. Other DNA sequences within the sample encode an identical CDR3. V is TRBV5-1 and J is TRBJ2-7, with a possible D match to TRBD2 (6 bases). Trimming took 3 bases from V and 1 from J, leaving 8 bases between them. Germline CDR1 is SGHRS and CDR2 is YFSETQ. The CDR3 length is 13 residues. The DNA of the CDR3 is TGCGCCAGCAGCTCCGGGAGTTCCTACGAGCAGTACTTC. The encoded protein is CASSSGSSYEQYF.

The chain carries TRBV9 and TRBJ2-7, with D tentatively TRBD1 (6 bases). The V and J ends lost 3 bases and 6 bases respectively, with 13 bases between them. The CDR3 is 13 residues long. CDR1 and CDR2 (germline): SGDLS, YYNGEE. The DNA for the CDR3 is TGTGCCAGCAGCGCAAAACCAGGGGCCGAGCAGTACTTC. Protein product: CASSAKPGAEQYF.

The J gene is TRBJ2-5, the V gene TRBV6-5, with TRBD2 as a possible D gene (5 bases). Germline values: CDR1 MNHEY, CDR2 SVGAGI. This CDR3 is 12 amino acids long. The V end lost 10 bases, the J end lost 7 bases, and 16 bases lay between the germline ends. For the CDR3, the DNA is TGTGCCACCGGACCACCGGAGGCGACCCAGTACTTC. Translating it yields CATGPPEATQYF.

The chain carries TRBV7-9 and TRBJ2-7, with D possibly being TRBD1 (5 bases). Between the trimmed V and J ends, which lost 1 base and 0 bases, there was a span of 10 bases. The V gene's germline CDR1 is SEHNR and CDR2 FQNEAQ (reference sequence). CDR3 size: 15 residues. The CDR3 DNA reads as TGTGCCAGCAGCTTAGGCAGGGATTTCTCCTACGAGCAGTACTTC. This codes for CASSLGRDFSYEQYF.

The chain uses TRBV9 and TRBJ2-7, with 11 nucleotides matching TRBD2. Per the germline V gene, CDR1 is SGDLS and CDR2 is YYNGEE. This CDR3 is built from 15 residues. V shed 3 bases, J shed 4 bases, and the junction held 6 bases outside the gene matches. CDR3 nucleotides: TGTGCCAGCAGCGGAGGGGGACTAGCGGATTACGAGCAGTACTTC. It encodes CASSGGGLADYEQYF.

This clone has only one observation. The V call is TRBV27, the J call TRBJ2-2; 10 bases map to TRBD2. V gave up 2 bases and J gave up 1 base; unmatched junction bases: 4. The CDR3 runs to 17 residues. Germline lookup yields CDR1 MNHEY and CDR2 SMNVEV (reference sequence). In DNA form, the CDR3 reads TGTGCCAGCAGTTTAATCAGACTAGCGGGGAACACCGGGGAGCTGTTTTTT. This gives the protein CASSLIRLAGNTGELFF.